These T cell receptor beta chains were read from a single sample in a study of T cell responses to AZD1222 COVID-19 vaccine. The assay was immunoSEQ multiplex PCR, and TCRdb's table has in-frame clones only and misses some. This sample has about 60,000 clones, with approximately 83% found just once. This specimen was peripheral blood, taken on day 0 of AZD1222 vaccination. All receptors derive from an adult in good health. The CDR3 runs from the conserved cysteine through the conserved F or W. D genes are given only for firm matches. Expanded clones get a size class; other rows say once, few or many, or leave the size out.

j_call v_call clone_size d_call cdr3_nt cdr3_aa
TRBJ2-7 TRBV19 once TRBD1 TGTGCCAGTAAAGTGGGGGACAGGTCCTACGAGCAGTACTTC CASKVGDRSYEQYF
TRBJ1-4 TRBV7-8 NA TRBD1 TGTGCCAGCAGCTTCCTACAGGGGAGGAAACTGTTTTTT CASSFLQGRKLFF
TRBJ2-6 TRBV19 NA TRBD2 TGTGCCAGTAGTCGTAGCGGGAGTCTGGGGGCCAACGTCCTGACTTTC CASSRSGSLGANVLTF
TRBJ2-1 TRBV11-3 once TRBD1 TGTGCCAGCAGCCCACAGGGGGCCAGTGAGCAGTTCTTC CASSPQGASEQFF
TRBJ2-3 TRBV28 NA NA TGTGCCAGCAGTTTGCTCGGGTCGAACACAGATACGCAGTATTTT CASSLLGSNTDTQYF
TRBJ1-3 TRBV7-3 NA NA TGTGCCAGCAGCTCGGGTTATGGCTCTGGAAACACCATATATTTT CASSSGYGSGNTIYF
TRBJ1-5 TRBV28 once NA TGTGCCAGCAGTCCCCTCCCCGACGGGCGACGGGATCAGCCCCAGCATTTT CASSPLPDGRRDQPQHF
TRBJ1-2 TRBV4-1 NA NA TGCGCCAGCAGCCAAGGATCCTACCAGATATACTATGGCTACACCTTC CASSQGSYQIYYGYTF
TRBJ1-5 TRBV5-1 NA NA TGCGCCAGCAGCTTGGGGGTCAATCAGCCCCAGCATTTT CASSLGVNQPQHF
TRBJ1-1 TRBV7-9 NA NA TGTGCCAGCAGCTTAAATGTGGGATCGGCCACTGAAGCTTTCTTT CASSLNVGSATEAFF
TRBJ2-5 TRBV15 NA NA TGTGCCACCAGCAGAGATCGTACTAACCAAGAGACCCAGTACTTC CATSRDRTNQETQYF
TRBJ2-2 TRBV10-3 NA NA TGTGCCATCAGTGAAGGGCTCAACACCGGGGAGCTGTTTTTT CAISEGLNTGELFF
TRBJ2-7 TRBV3-1/TRBV3-2 NA NA TGTGCCAGCAGCCGCAACGGGGAGGCCTACGAGCAGTACTTC CASSRNGEAYEQYF
TRBJ1-1 TRBV19 NA NA TGTGCCAGTAGTACCCTACAGGGATTGGGCACTGAAGCTTTCTTT CASSTLQGLGTEAFF
TRBJ2-7 TRBV7-2 few NA TGTGCCAGCAGCTCTAGCTTCGGGAACTACGAGCAGTACTTC CASSSSFGNYEQYF
TRBJ1-1 TRBV19 NA NA TGTGCCAGTAGTATAAGAGAGGGAGGAGCTTTCTTT CASSIREGGAFF
TRBJ1-6 TRBV28 few NA TGTGCCAGCAGAATCCAATGGGGACACCTCCACTTT CASRIQWGHLHF
TRBJ1-5 TRBV4-2 few NA TGTGCCAGCAGCCAAGTGGGGGCGGGAACCCAGCCCCAGCATTTT CASSQVGAGTQPQHF
TRBJ1-1 TRBV5-1 NA TRBD1 TGCGCCAGCAACCCGGGACAGGGGGCCATGAACACTGAAGCTTTCTTT CASNPGQGAMNTEAFF
TRBJ2-2 TRBV6-5 NA NA TGTGCCAGCAGTTTCTCGGAGAACACCGGGGAGCTGTTTTTT CASSFSENTGELFF
TRBJ1-1 TRBV2 NA TRBD1 TGTGCCAGCAGGAGACAGGGGGCCGGGAGGACTGAAGCTTTCTTT CASRRQGAGRTEAFF
TRBJ1-1 TRBV19 NA NA TGTGCCACGAGGTTAGGGGGGAACACTGAAGCTTTCTTT CATRLGGNTEAFF
TRBJ1-2 TRBV5-6 once NA TGTGCCAGCAGCCGAGAGGTGATCAAGGGGGTTCATGGCTACACCTTC CASSREVIKGVHGYTF
TRBJ2-1 TRBV9 NA TRBD2 TGTGCCAGCAGCGTAAGCGGGAGGGCTAATGAGCAGTTCTTC CASSVSGRANEQFF
TRBJ2-1 TRBV10-3 NA NA TGTGCCATCAGTGATGGGGGCGTGCAGTTCTTC CAISDGGVQFF
TRBJ2-7 TRBV9 NA NA TGTGCCAGCAGCGTGGAGGGGTACTTGGGCGAGCAGTACTTC CASSVEGYLGEQYF
TRBJ2-7 TRBV5-1 NA NA TGCGCCAGCATGCCGGCAGGAAAGAGCTCCTACGAGCAGTACTTC CASMPAGKSSYEQYF
TRBJ1-2 TRBV19 NA NA TGTGCCAGTGACCCAGGGACTTACTATGGCTACACCTTC CASDPGTYYGYTF
TRBJ2-4 TRBV5-1 NA TRBD1 TGCGCCAGCAGTTTGAATACAGGGGGTGGGTCCAAAAACATTCAGTACTTC CASSLNTGGGSKNIQYF